One and the same sample provided the 14 T cell receptor beta chains below, sequenced in a study of T cell repertoires in cytomegalovirus infection. TCRdb reanalysed the reads using MiXCR and keeps one entry per CDR3 protein. The repertoire consists of roughly 250,000 distinct CDR3 sequences, with around 12% occurring once and the leading ten covering 1.6%. Source material: PBMCs. Every receptor here comes from a human donor in good health (CMV status not recorded). Some clones in this sample may be carry-over from other donors' samples.

V is TRBV7-3 and J is TRBJ2-3; 12 positions match TRBD2. CDR3 length: 15 amino acids. The V and J ends lost 6 bases and 5 bases, in that order; junction bases with no gene match: 6. The germline V gene has CDR1 SGHTA and CDR2 FQGTGA. The CDR3 DNA sequence: TGTGCCAGCAGTCGACTAGCGGGAGCTGGAGATACGCAGTATTTT. The encoded protein is CASSRLAGAGDTQYF.

At least ten counts were recorded for this clonotype. The gene calls are TRBV7-2 and TRBJ1-3; 7 nucleotides match TRBD1. V gave up 5 bases and J gave up 4 bases; unmatched junction bases: 8. This CDR3 contains 15 residues. The V gene's germline CDR1 is SGHTA and CDR2 FQGNSA. The chain's CDR3 is CASSPTTGAGNTIYF. The CDR3 nucleotides are TGTGCCAGCAGCCCAACCACAGGGGCAGGAAACACCATATATTTT.

This clonotype showed up just a few times. The rearrangement uses TRBV10-3 and TRBJ2-2; 8 positions agree with TRBD2. The CDR3 has 19 residues. Germline CDR1 is ENHRY and CDR2 is SYGVKD. J lost 3 bases, V lost 4 bases, and 16 bases had no gene match. The CDR3 DNA sequence: TGTGCCATCAGTGCCGAGGGTTCCGGGACTAGGAGGGACACCGGGGAGCTGTTTTTT. Translating it yields CAISAEGSGTRRDTGELFF.

This clonotype occurred many times. In DNA form, the CDR3 reads TGTGCCAGCAGCTTAGAAGGCAGGGGAAACAATCAGCCCCAGCATTTT. It encodes CASSLEGRGNNQPQHF. The rearrangement joins TRBV7-8 to TRBJ1-5, with a tentative D call TRBD1 (6 bases). Germline V gene data show CDR1 as SGHVS and CDR2 as FQNEAQ. V lost 1 base and J lost 3, with 13 bases in between. The CDR3 contains 16 residues.

J is TRBJ2-5 and V is TRBV9; D gene uncertain. The CDR3 has 13 amino acids. V was cut by 5 bases and J by 5 bases, with 13 bases left in between. The germline CDR1 and CDR2 sequences are SGDLS and YYNGEE. The CDR3, as DNA: TGTGCCAGCAGATCAAGCTCCGGGGAGACCCAGTACTTC. Translated: CASRSSSGETQYF. The whole variable domain, filled in from reference TRBV9 and TRBJ2-5, reads DSGVTQTPKHLITATGQRVTLRCSPRSGDLSVYWYQQSLDQGLQFLIQYYNGEERAKGNILERFSAQQFPDLHSELNLSSLELGDSALYFCASRSSSGETQYFGPGTRLLVL.

This clonotype was counted ten times or more. The rearrangement uses TRBV7-9 and TRBJ2-4; no firm D call. This CDR3 contains 13 residues. The germline gives CDR1 SEHNR, CDR2 FQNEAQ (reference sequence). The V gene lost 5 bases and the J gene lost 1 base, with 6 bases spanning the gap. CDR3 sequence reads: CASSPPAKNIQYF. The CDR3 DNA reads TGTGCCAGCAGCCCCCCGGCCAAAAACATTCAGTACTTC.

This clonotype was detected only once. The rearrangement joins TRBV2 to TRBJ1-5, with 8 bases fitting TRBD1. Germline V gene sequence: CDR1 SNHLY, CDR2 FYNNEI. CDR3 length: 14 residues. V dropped 6 bases and J dropped 6; count of bases not matched to a gene: 7. The CDR3 region has the DNA TGTGCCAGCAGCGACAGGGGATTCGGTCAGCCCCAGCATTTT. This codes for CASSDRGFGQPQHF.

This clonotype was picked up many times. The chain carries TRBV7-2 and TRBJ1-5; 7 bases align to TRBD1. This CDR3 is 17 amino acids long. Germline CDR1 and CDR2: SGHTA and FQGNSA. Germline trimming cut 4 bases from V and 5 bases from J; bases unmatched to any gene: 14. As DNA, the CDR3 is TGTGCCAGCAGCTCAAGAGGGGGGGCAGGGGGGGATCAGCCCCAGCATTTT. Its translation: CASSSRGGAGGDQPQHF.

This chain joins TRBV25-1 and TRBJ1-2; D remains ambiguous. V was pared by 3 bases and J by 6 bases, with 14 bases between. The CDR3 is made up of 14 amino acids. Germline lookup yields CDR1 MGHDK and CDR2 SYGVNS. The CDR3 region is CASSEAGSLNGYTF. The CDR3 bases are TGTGCCAGCAGTGAGGCAGGAAGTCTGAATGGCTACACCTTC.

Worth noting for this clonotype: A much larger clonotype is one base distant, so this may be a read error. The chain uses TRBV20-1 and TRBJ2-1, with 9 bases matching TRBD2. The germline V gene encodes CDR1 DFQATT and CDR2 SNEGSKA (reference sequence). The CDR3 is made up of 14 amino acids. V lost 0 bases and J lost 5; bases outside the gene matches: 2. The CDR3 nucleotides are TGCAGTGCTAGAGATCTAGCGGGGCACAATGAGCAGTTCTTC. Protein: CSARDLAGHNEQFF.

The chain uses TRBV29-1 and TRBJ2-5; D is unresolved. Germline assignment: CDR1 SQVTM and CDR2 ANQGSEA. V lost 6 bases to trimming and J lost 2 bases, with 13 bases between them. There are 13 residues in the CDR3. The CDR3 region is CSVGHRLQETQYF. CDR3 DNA sequence: TGCAGCGTCGGCCATAGGCTACAAGAGACCCAGTACTTC.

This clonotype has more than one count but fewer than ten. CDR3 sequence (DNA): TGTGCCAGCAGCGTAACGAGGGAGAGCTCTGGAAACACCATATATTTT. Amino acids: CASSVTRESSGNTIYF. The chain joins TRBV9 to TRBJ1-3; D remains unclear. Germline CDR1 and CDR2: SGDLS and YYNGEE. V was trimmed by 1 base and J by 0 bases, leaving 11 bases between them. The CDR3 is 16 residues long.

There are many counts of this clonotype. This chain connects TRBV7-8 to TRBJ2-3; possible D gene TRBD1, 5 bases. The CDR3 runs 15 residues. Germline V lookup: CDR1 SGHVS, CDR2 FQNEAQ. V was clipped by 2 bases and J by 3 bases, with 12 bases between them. As DNA, the CDR3 is TGTGCCAGCAGCTTAAGGGTGGGGCCAACAGATACGCAGTATTTT. Translation gives CASSLRVGPTDTQYF. Full variable domain (remainder filled in from reference TRBV7-8 and TRBJ2-3): GAGVSQSPRYKVAKRGQDVALRCDPISGHVSLFWYQQALGQGPEFLTYFQNEAQLDKSGLPSDRFFAERPEGSVSTLKIQRTQQEDSAVYLCASSLRVGPTDTQYFGPGTRLTVL.

This clonotype was counted at least ten times. The chain joins TRBV7-2 to TRBJ2-7, with D perhaps TRBD2 (7 bases). CDR1 SGHTA and CDR2 FQGNSA come from the germline V gene. Trimming removed 5 bases at V and 6 bases at J, with 20 bases between. CDR3 length equals 15 residues. The CDR3 protein is CASSPQRGGLFEQYF. The DNA of the CDR3 is TGTGCCAGCAGCCCCCAAAGGGGGGGCCTCTTCGAGCAGTACTTC.